The sequence of this T cell receptor beta chain was determined in a study of blood T cell repertoires in COVID-19. CDR1 and CDR2 from the germline V gene are SGDLS and YYNGEE. V gave up 2 bases and J gave up 4 bases; unmatched junction bases: 7. CDR3 length: 16 amino acids. The method was immunoSEQ multiplex PCR; TCRdb's version includes in-frame clones alone and lacks a portion of them. The repertoire consists of around 180,000 clones, with approximately 87% occurring once and the leading ten covering 18%. The source is a person aged 70 to 79 with COVID-19, enrolled during active disease. Source material: peripheral blood. This sequence joins TRBV9 and TRBJ2-1, with TRBD2 matching over 9 bases. The CDR3 spells CASSVTSAGGYNEQFF. The CDR3 DNA sequence: TGTGCCAGCAGCGTGACGTCAGCGGGGGGTTACAATGAGCAGTTCTTC.